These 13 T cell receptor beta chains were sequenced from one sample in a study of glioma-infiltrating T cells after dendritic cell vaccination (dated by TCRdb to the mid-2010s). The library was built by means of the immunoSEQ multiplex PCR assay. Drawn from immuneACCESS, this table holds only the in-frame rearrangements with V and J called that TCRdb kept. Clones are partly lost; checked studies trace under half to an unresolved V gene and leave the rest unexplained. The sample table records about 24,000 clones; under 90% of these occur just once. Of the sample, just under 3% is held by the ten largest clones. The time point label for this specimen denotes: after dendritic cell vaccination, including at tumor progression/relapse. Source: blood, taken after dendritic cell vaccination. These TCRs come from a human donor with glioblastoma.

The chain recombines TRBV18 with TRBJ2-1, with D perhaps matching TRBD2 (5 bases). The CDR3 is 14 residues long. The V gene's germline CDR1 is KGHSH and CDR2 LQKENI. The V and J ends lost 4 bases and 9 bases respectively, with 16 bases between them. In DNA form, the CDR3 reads TGTGCCAGCTCACTAGAGGGCGAGTGGAGTGAGCAGTTCTTC. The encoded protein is CASSLEGEWSEQFF.

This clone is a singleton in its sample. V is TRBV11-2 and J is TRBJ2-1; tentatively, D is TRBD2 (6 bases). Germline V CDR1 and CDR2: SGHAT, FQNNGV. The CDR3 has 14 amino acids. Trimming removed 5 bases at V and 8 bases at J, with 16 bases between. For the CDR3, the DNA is TGTGCCAGCAGCGCTAGCGCCCGGTTGGATGAGCAGTTCTTC. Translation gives CASSASARLDEQFF. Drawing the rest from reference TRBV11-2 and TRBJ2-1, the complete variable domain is EAGVAQSPRYKIIEKRQSVAFWCNPISGHATLYWYQQILGQGPKLLIQFQNNGVVDDSQLPKDRFSAERLKGVDSTLKIQPAKLEDSAVYLCASSASARLDEQFFGPGTRLTVL.

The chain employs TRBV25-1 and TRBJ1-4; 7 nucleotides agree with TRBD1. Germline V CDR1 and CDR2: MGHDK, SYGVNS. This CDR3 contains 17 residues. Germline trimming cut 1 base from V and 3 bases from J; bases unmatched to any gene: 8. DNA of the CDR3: TGTGCCAGCAGTGAATTAGGACGCGGGACAGCTAATGAAAAACTGTTTTTT. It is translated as CASSELGRGTANEKLFF. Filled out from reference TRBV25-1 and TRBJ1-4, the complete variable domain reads EADIYQTPRYLVIGTGKKITLECSQTMGHDKMYWYQQDPGMELHLIHYSYGVNSTEKGDLSSESTVSRIRTEHFPLTLESARPSHTSQYLCASSELGRGTANEKLFFGSGTQLSVL.

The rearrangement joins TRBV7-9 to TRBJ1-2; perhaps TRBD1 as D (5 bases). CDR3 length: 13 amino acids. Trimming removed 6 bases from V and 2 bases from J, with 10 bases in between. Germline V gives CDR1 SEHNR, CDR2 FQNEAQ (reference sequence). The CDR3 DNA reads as TGTGCCAGCAGTCCGGACACCAACTATGGCTACACCTTC. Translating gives CASSPDTNYGYTF.

The CDR3 DNA reads TGTGCTAGTGGTTCGTGGAGGGGGCAGCCAGAGACCCAGTACTTC. Protein product: CASGSWRGQPETQYF. This sequence joins TRBV12-5 and TRBJ2-5; perhaps TRBD1 as D (7 bases). Germline loops: CDR1 LGHNT, CDR2 FRNRAP. The CDR3 loop spans 15 amino acids. The V gene lost 4 bases and the J gene lost 4 bases, with 16 bases spanning the gap.

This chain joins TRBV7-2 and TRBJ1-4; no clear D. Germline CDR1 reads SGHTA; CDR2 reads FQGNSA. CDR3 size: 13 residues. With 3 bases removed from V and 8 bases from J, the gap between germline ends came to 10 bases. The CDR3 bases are TGTGCCAGCAGCTTGGGCCTTTGGGAAAAACTGTTTTTT. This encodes CASSLGLWEKLFF. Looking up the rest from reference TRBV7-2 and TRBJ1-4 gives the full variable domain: GAGVSQSPSNKVTEKGKDVELRCDPISGHTALYWYRQSLGQGLEFLIYFQGNSAPDKSGLPSDRFSAERTGGSVSTLTIQRTQQEDSAVYLCASSLGLWEKLFFGSGTQLSVL.

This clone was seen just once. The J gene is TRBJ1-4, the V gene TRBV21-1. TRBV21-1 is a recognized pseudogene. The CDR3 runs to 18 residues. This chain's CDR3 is CASRSGGLQGKCDEKLFF. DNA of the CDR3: TGTGCCAGCAGAAGCGGGGGGTTACAGGGGAAGTGTGACGAAAAACTGTTTTTT.

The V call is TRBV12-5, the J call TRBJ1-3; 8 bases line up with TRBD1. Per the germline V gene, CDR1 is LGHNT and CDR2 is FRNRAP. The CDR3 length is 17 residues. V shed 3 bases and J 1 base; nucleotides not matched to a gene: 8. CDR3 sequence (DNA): TGTGCTAGTGGTTTCTCCGGACAGGGTCAATCTGGAAACACCATATATTTT. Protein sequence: CASGFSGQGQSGNTIYF.

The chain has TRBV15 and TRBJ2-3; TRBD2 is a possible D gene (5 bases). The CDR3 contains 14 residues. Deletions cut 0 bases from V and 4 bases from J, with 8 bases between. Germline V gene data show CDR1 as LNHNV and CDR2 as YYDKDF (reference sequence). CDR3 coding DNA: TGTGCCACCAGCAGAGATCACGGGGCAGATACGCAGTATTTT. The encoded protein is CATSRDHGADTQYF.

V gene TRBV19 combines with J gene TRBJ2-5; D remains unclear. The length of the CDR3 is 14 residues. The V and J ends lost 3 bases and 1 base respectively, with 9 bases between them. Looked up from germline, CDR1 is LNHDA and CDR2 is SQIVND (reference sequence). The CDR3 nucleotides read TGTGCCAGTAGTATTCTGGGCGTCCAAGAGACCCAGTACTTC. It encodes CASSILGVQETQYF.

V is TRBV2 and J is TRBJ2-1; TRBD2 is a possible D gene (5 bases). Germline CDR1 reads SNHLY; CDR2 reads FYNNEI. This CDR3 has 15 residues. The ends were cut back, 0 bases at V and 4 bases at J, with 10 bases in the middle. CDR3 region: CASSEAAGYYNEQFF. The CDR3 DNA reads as TGTGCCAGCAGTGAAGCCGCGGGTTATTACAATGAGCAGTTCTTC.

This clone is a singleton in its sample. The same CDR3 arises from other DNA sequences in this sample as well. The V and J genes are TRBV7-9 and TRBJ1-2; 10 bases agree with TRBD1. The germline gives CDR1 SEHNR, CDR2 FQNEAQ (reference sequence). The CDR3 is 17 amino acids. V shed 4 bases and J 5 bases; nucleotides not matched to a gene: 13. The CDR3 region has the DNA TGTGCCAGCAGCTCGTCCGAGGGACAGGGGATAGGATATGGCTACACCTTC. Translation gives CASSSSEGQGIGYGYTF.

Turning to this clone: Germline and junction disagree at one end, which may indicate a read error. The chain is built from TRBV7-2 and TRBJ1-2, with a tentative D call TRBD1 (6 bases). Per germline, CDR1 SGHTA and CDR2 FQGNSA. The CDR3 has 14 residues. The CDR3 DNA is TGTGCCAGCAGCCAGAGGACCCCAACCCAAGGACAGAGCTTC. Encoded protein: CASSQRTPTQGQSF. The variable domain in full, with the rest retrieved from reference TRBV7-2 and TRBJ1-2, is GAGVSQSPSNKVTEKGKDVELRCDPISGHTALYWYRQSLGQGLEFLIYFQGNSAPDKSGLPSDRFSAERTGGSVSTLTIQRTQQEDSAVYLCASSQRTPTQGQSFGSGTRLTVV.